This T cell receptor (beta chain) originates from a study of cytomegalovirus exposure and HLA in healthy donors. The study, taken as a whole, reports: Confirmation in vitro established that a few CMV-associated chains were specific for CMV antigens. According to a later analysis, donors in an Asian-associated ancestry cluster reportedly had fewer N-insertions than the roughly 660-donor mean. Per published accounts, TCR beta sequences correctly predicted the HLA-A and HLA-B alleles of most subjects.

Primers included in the PCR were 60 Vbeta and 13 Jbeta primers. Measured with immunoSEQ multiplex PCR; TCRdb has only the in-frame clones, and not every one. The sample has 85,000 to 100,000 clones; about 80% are singletons. In regard to this clone: Its antigen is unknown.

Deletions cut 4 bases from V and 7 bases from J, with 17 bases between. CDR1 is MNHEY and CDR2 is SVGAGI in the germline V gene. The CDR3 is made up of 15 amino acids. The sample was PBMCs. This sequence joins TRBV6-5 and TRBJ1-5; tentatively, D is TRBD1 (6 bases). The receptor was isolated from a man aged 60 to 75 in good health and CMV-seropositive. Here the CDR3 DNA reads TGTGCCAGCAGTTCTACCGCACAGGGAGACCAGCCCCAGCATTTT. Its protein is CASSSTAQGDQPQHF.